This T cell receptor (beta chain) was retrieved from a study of blood T cell repertoires in COVID-19. Germline lookup yields CDR1 KGHSH and CDR2 LQKENI. J gave up 0 bases and V 2 bases, and 8 bases lay outside the gene matches. The CDR3 consists of 18 residues. Sequencing was performed with immunoSEQ multiplex PCR; in TCRdb, only in-frame clones are kept and a portion is missing. Found here are roughly 250,000 clones, less than 90% of them singletons; the top ten hold around 12%. This TCR derives from a woman aged 25 to 39 with COVID-19, enrolled during active disease. The sample taken for sequencing was peripheral blood. This chain joins TRBV18 and TRBJ2-2, with TRBD1 identical over 8 bases. CDR3 residues: CASSPSPGTGANTGELFF. As DNA, the CDR3 is TGTGCCAGCTCACCAAGTCCCGGGACAGGAGCGAACACCGGGGAGCTGTTTTTT.